The source of this TCR beta chain is a study of blood T cell repertoires in COVID-19. Background on the study: From the United States, Italy and Spain came samples of acute and convalescent COVID-19.

The protocol was immunoSEQ multiplex PCR, while the TCRdb copy is restricted to in-frame clones and leaves out a portion. The table has about 160,000 clones, roughly 91% seen once. Germline trimming cut 0 bases from V and 4 bases from J; bases unmatched to any gene: 9. Germline lookup yields CDR1 SGHRS and CDR2 YFSETQ. CDR3 length: 16 residues. Sequencing was done on a sample of peripheral blood. The chain combines TRBV5-1 with TRBJ1-1; 7 nucleotides match TRBD1. The clonotype comes from a man younger than 35 with acute or convalescent COVID-19. CDR3 region: CASSLARSTGPTEAFF. CDR3 DNA sequence: TGCGCCAGCAGCTTGGCGCGATCGACAGGGCCCACTGAAGCTTTCTTT. Full variable domain (remainder filled in from reference TRBV5-1 and TRBJ1-1): KAGVTQTPRYLIKTRGQQVTLSCSPISGHRSVSWYQQTPGQGLQFLFEYFSETQRNKGNFPGRFSGRQFSNSRSEMNVSTLELGDSALYLCASSLARSTGPTEAFFGQGTRLTVV.